The next 3 T cell receptor beta chains were all read from a single sample in a study of T cells in localized non-small cell lung cancer. Produced via immunoSEQ multiplex PCR; TCRdb's table is partial and in-frame only. Among roughly 39,000 clones, more than 85% were seen once, and the ten largest hold 10% to 13%. Sequenced here: PBMCs, sampled before any cancer treatment. The receptors originated from a woman aged 35-75 years with stage II lung adenocarcinoma.

The chain has TRBV23-1 and TRBJ2-5, with a weak D call TRBD2 (6 bases). TRBV23-1 is given ORF status, its function remaining uncertain. Trimming removed 4 bases at V and 5 bases at J, with 11 bases between. There are 13 residues in the CDR3. CDR3 loop: CASSRGDGETQYF. The CDR3, as DNA: TGCGCCAGCAGTCGCGGGGATGGGGAGACCCAGTACTTC.

The J gene is TRBJ1-2, the V gene TRBV14; D is uncertain. CDR3 size: 13 residues. Germline V gene lookup returns CDR1 SGHDN and CDR2 FVKESK. V lost 1 base and J lost 7, with 10 bases in between. CDR3 nucleotide sequence: TGTGCCAGCAGCCAAGTAGAGCGGACTGGCTACACCTTC. As protein: CASSQVERTGYTF.

The gene calls are TRBV25-1 and TRBJ2-5; a weak D match, TRBD1 (6 bases). Trimming removed 6 bases at V and 4 bases at J, with 18 bases between. CDR1 is MGHDK and CDR2 is SYGVNS in the germline V gene. The CDR3 is made up of 15 amino acids. CDR3 bases: TGTGCCAGCAGCGACGCCCTAACAGGGTCAGAGACCCAGTACTTC. This sequence encodes CASSDALTGSETQYF.